These 31 T cell receptor beta chains were sequenced from one sample in a study of blood T cell repertoires in COVID-19. TCRdb's copy holds only in-frame clones and misses some; the assay was immunoSEQ multiplex PCR. Found here are 91,000 or so clones, around 83% of them singletons; the top ten hold roughly 13%. The sample was peripheral blood. Receptor source: a woman between 55 and 75 years old in a cohort sampled during active or convalescent COVID-19.

The gene calls are TRBV6-5 and TRBJ1-2; no reliable D call. Germline loops: CDR1 MNHEY, CDR2 SVGAGI. CDR3 length equals 15 residues. Trimming pared 5 bases from V and 8 bases from J, leaving 21 bases between. This CDR3 is CASSPKGRPSGGYTF. As DNA, the CDR3 is TGTGCCAGCAGTCCTAAAGGCAGACCCTCGGGAGGCTACACCTTC.

The chain recombines TRBV29-1 with TRBJ1-4, with 8 bases aligning to TRBD1. Germline values: CDR1 SQVTM, CDR2 ANQGSEA. The CDR3 has 13 residues. V lost 3 bases and J lost 13; bases outside the gene matches: 10. CDR3 sequence: CSVDLRQGAGLFF. In nucleotides, the CDR3 is TGCAGCGTTGATCTGCGGCAGGGGGCCGGACTGTTTTTT.

The chain couples TRBV20-1 to TRBJ2-6; D perhaps matches TRBD1 (5 bases). Per germline, CDR1 DFQATT and CDR2 SNEGSKA (reference sequence). V gave up 3 bases and J gave up 0 bases, with 15 bases separating them. This CDR3 is 17 amino acids long. This chain's CDR3 is CSASVRAGPSGANVLTF. CDR3 bases: TGCAGTGCTAGTGTTCGGGCAGGGCCCTCTGGGGCCAACGTCCTGACTTTC.

This sequence joins TRBV4-2 and TRBJ2-1, with 7 bases lining up with TRBD2. Germline V gene data show CDR1 as LGHNA and CDR2 as YNFKEQ. CDR3 length: 16 residues. Trimming cost V 3 bases and J 7 bases; bases outside gene matches: 12. CDR3: CASSQPGTTSINEQFF. As DNA, the CDR3 is TGTGCCAGCAGCCAGCCAGGGACTACCTCGATTAATGAGCAGTTCTTC.

The chain carries TRBV7-8 and TRBJ1-2; TRBD1 is a possible D gene (6 bases). From germline, CDR1 is SGHVS and CDR2 FQNEAQ. CDR3 size: 13 residues. The V gene lost 6 bases and the J gene lost 4 bases, with 12 bases spanning the gap. Written as DNA, the CDR3 is TGTGCCAGCAGGCCTACAGGGACCTATGGCTACACCTTC. This codes for CASRPTGTYGYTF. Complete variable domain (other parts from reference TRBV7-8 and TRBJ1-2): GAGVSQSPRYKVAKRGQDVALRCDPISGHVSLFWYQQALGQGPEFLTYFQNEAQLDKSGLPSDRFFAERPEGSVSTLKIQRTQQEDSAVYLCASRPTGTYGYTFGSGTRLTVV.

The chain is built from TRBV9 and TRBJ2-3; the match to TRBD1 covers 7 bases. V gave up 0 bases and J gave up 4 bases; unmatched junction bases: 5. The germline V gene has CDR1 SGDLS and CDR2 YYNGEE. This CDR3 contains 15 residues. CDR3 region: CASSVGATGADTQYF. The CDR3, as DNA: TGTGCCAGCAGCGTAGGGGCCACAGGGGCAGATACGCAGTATTTT. Full variable domain (rest looked up from reference TRBV9 and TRBJ2-3): DSGVTQTPKHLITATGQRVTLRCSPRSGDLSVYWYQQSLDQGLQFLIQYYNGEERAKGNILERFSAQQFPDLHSELNLSSLELGDSALYFCASSVGATGADTQYFGPGTRLTVL.

This clone was picked up one time. The chain couples TRBV24-1 to TRBJ1-1; D is undetermined. This CDR3 contains 16 residues. Germline V gene lookup returns CDR1 KGHDR and CDR2 SFDVKD. The V end was cut by 4 bases, the J end by 3 bases, with 17 bases between. The CDR3: CATSDGKRGTYTEAFF. Here the CDR3 DNA reads TGTGCCACCAGTGACGGTAAACGGGGAACCTACACTGAAGCTTTCTTT.

V is TRBV28 and J is TRBJ1-2; tentative D call: TRBD1 (6 bases). Germline CDR1 and CDR2: MDHEN and SYDVKM. The CDR3 has 14 amino acids. Between the trimmed V and J ends, which lost 4 bases and 1 base, there was a span of 10 bases. The CDR3 loop is CASSSRTDNYGYTF. The CDR3 nucleotides read TGTGCCAGCAGTTCCAGGACAGATAACTATGGCTACACCTTC.

The genes are TRBV2 and TRBJ1-2; D remains unclear. CDR1 and CDR2 from the germline V gene are SNHLY and FYNNEI. There are 14 residues in the CDR3. V was shortened by 2 bases and J by 0 bases, with 7 bases between the two germline ends. The CDR3 coding sequence is TGTGCCAGCAGTGAAATAACATCTAACTATGGCTACACCTTC. Protein: CASSEITSNYGYTF.

This clone was detected only once. Here the CDR3 reads CASIYRVSAGELFF. CDR3 nucleotides: TGTGCCAGTATTTACAGGGTGTCCGCCGGGGAGCTGTTTTTT. This chain connects TRBV19 to TRBJ2-2; D possibly corresponds to TRBD1 (6 bases). The germline V gene encodes CDR1 LNHDA and CDR2 SQIVND (reference sequence). The CDR3 loop spans 14 amino acids. Trimming removed 7 bases at V and 6 bases at J, with 15 bases between. Based on the CDR3 plus reference TRBV19 and TRBJ2-2, the full variable domain is DGGITQSPKYLFRKEGQNVTLSCEQNLNHDAMYWYRQDPGQGLRLIYYSQIVNDFQKGDIAEGYSVSREKKESFPLTVTSAQKNPTAFYLCASIYRVSAGELFFGEGSRLTVL.

The J gene is TRBJ2-2, the V gene TRBV28, with D uncertain. V dropped 4 bases and J dropped 4 bases, with 19 bases sitting between them. Germline values: CDR1 MDHEN, CDR2 SYDVKM. This CDR3 region has 17 residues. This CDR3 reads CASSSLIARGGTGELFF. The CDR3 region has the DNA TGTGCCAGCAGTTCCCTAATAGCCCGAGGCGGCACCGGGGAGCTGTTTTTT.

This clone was detected only once. The J gene is TRBJ2-2, the V gene TRBV5-1; 16 bases align to TRBD2. The CDR3 contains 17 residues. Germline values: CDR1 SGHRS, CDR2 YFSETQ. Losses at the gene ends were 4 bases for V and 7 bases for J; bases not matched to a gene: 7. CDR3 DNA sequence: TGCGCCAGCAGCCCGGGACTAGCGGGGGGGGCCGGCGGGGAGCTGTTTTTT. Protein product: CASSPGLAGGAGGELFF. Full variable domain (remainder filled in from reference TRBV5-1 and TRBJ2-2): KAGVTQTPRYLIKTRGQQVTLSCSPISGHRSVSWYQQTPGQGLQFLFEYFSETQRNKGNFPGRFSGRQFSNSRSEMNVSTLELGDSALYLCASSPGLAGGAGGELFFGEGSRLTVL.

The chain employs TRBV11-2 and TRBJ2-3, with a tentative D call TRBD2 (6 bases). Trimming removed 3 bases from V and 2 bases from J, with 6 bases in between. The CDR3 contains 13 residues. Germline values: CDR1 SGHAT, CDR2 FQNNGV. The CDR3 coding sequence is TGTGCCAGCAGCTTGCGGGACACAGATACGCAGTATTTT. This translates into CASSLRDTDTQYF.

This clone was counted between two and nine times. The chain combines TRBV3-1 (or the pseudogene TRBV3-2) with TRBJ2-2; 7 bases line up with TRBD2. Germline V CDR1 and CDR2: LGHDT, YNNKEL (reference sequence). The CDR3 consists of 17 residues. Germline trimming cut 0 bases from V and 0 bases from J; bases unmatched to any gene: 4. The CDR3 sequence: CASSQDGGGPNTGELFF. The CDR3 nucleotides read TGTGCCAGCAGCCAAGACGGGGGAGGGCCGAACACCGGGGAGCTGTTTTTT.

The chain recombines TRBV28 with TRBJ1-1; D may be TRBD1 (6 bases). In germline, CDR1 is MDHEN, CDR2 SYDVKM. This CDR3 spans 14 amino acids. The germline V and J ends were trimmed by 3 bases and 9 bases, with 17 bases remaining between them. CDR3 sequence: CASSLVRGGVKAFF. CDR3 sequence (DNA): TGTGCCAGCAGTTTGGTCCGAGGGGGGGTGAAAGCTTTCTTT. Variable domain in full (rest from reference TRBV28 and TRBJ1-1): DVKVTQSSRYLVKRTGEKVFLECVQDMDHENMFWYRQDPGLGLRLIYFSYDVKMKEKGDIPEGYSVSREKKERFSLILESASTNQTSMYLCASSLVRGGVKAFFGQGTRLTVV.

The V gene is TRBV28, the J gene TRBJ1-4; the D gene is possibly TRBD1 (5 bases). The V gene's germline CDR1 is MDHEN and CDR2 SYDVKM. The length of the CDR3 is 16 residues. V was cut by 4 bases and J by 5 bases, with 17 bases left in between. The CDR3 coding sequence is TGTGCCAGCAGTTCCCCTCGACAGAAGTGGAATGAAAAACTGTTTTTT. It yields the protein CASSSPRQKWNEKLFF.

The V gene is TRBV5-1, the J gene TRBJ2-5; TRBD2 matches at 7 bases. Germline-derived CDR1 and CDR2 are SGHRS and YFSETQ. The CDR3 totals 14 residues. Trimming took 4 bases from V and 5 from J; bases not matched to a gene: 8. CDR3 nucleotides: TGCGCCAGCAGCCCTGGGGGGGGAACGGAGACCCAGTACTTC. Its translation: CASSPGGGTETQYF.

V usage is TRBV28 and J usage is TRBJ1-2, with 8 positions matching TRBD1. J lost 4 bases, V lost 5 bases, and 15 bases had no gene match. The CDR3 sequence is 17 residues long. Germline-derived CDR1 and CDR2 are MDHEN and SYDVKM. The CDR3 DNA reads TGTGCCAGCAGTCAAACCGGGCGACAGGGGTTTAGCTATGGCTACACCTTC. It yields the protein CASSQTGRQGFSYGYTF.

The CDR3 bases are TGCAGCGCCGGGGGGAGGCGCAACTATGGCTACACCTTC. Its protein is CSAGGRRNYGYTF. The gene calls are TRBV29-1 and TRBJ1-2; a weak D match, TRBD1 (5 bases). Trimming stripped 7 bases from V and 2 bases from J, with 14 bases between. The CDR3 sequence is 13 residues long. Germline-derived CDR1 and CDR2 are SQVTM and ANQGSEA.

The chain has TRBV18 and TRBJ2-7; a possible D gene is TRBD2 (6 bases). Germline V lookup: CDR1 KGHSH, CDR2 LQKENI. This CDR3 is built from 13 residues. V lost 3 bases and J lost 6, with 12 bases in between. CDR3 region: CASSPGEEGEQYF. CDR3 DNA: TGTGCCAGCTCACCGGGGGAGGAAGGCGAGCAGTACTTC.

The genes are TRBV5-1 and TRBJ2-7; a possible D gene is TRBD2 (6 bases). Germline values: CDR1 SGHRS, CDR2 YFSETQ. The CDR3 contains 13 residues. The ends were cut back, 0 bases at V and 6 bases at J, with 10 bases in the middle. CDR3 DNA sequence: TGCGCCAGCAGCTTGGATTCAGCGGGCGAGCAGTACTTC. The encoded protein is CASSLDSAGEQYF.

The chain is built from TRBV18 and TRBJ1-4; D gene unclear. This CDR3 is 13 amino acids long. From germline, CDR1 is KGHSH and CDR2 LQKENI. V lost 6 bases and J lost 5, with 10 bases in between. CDR3 in amino acids: CASSPRENEKLFF. The DNA for the CDR3 is TGTGCCAGCTCGCCCCGAGAAAATGAAAAACTGTTTTTT.

CDR3 amino acids: CASSLSYSPLHF. DNA of the CDR3: TGTGCCAGCAGCTTGTCCTATTCACCCCTCCACTTT. The chain joins TRBV5-4 to TRBJ1-6; D gene unclear. CDR1 and CDR2 (germline): SGHNT, YYREEE (reference sequence). This CDR3 comprises 12 residues. V gave up 1 base and J gave up 8 bases, with 4 bases separating them.

The chain has TRBV28 and TRBJ1-2; 12 bases fit TRBD1. V shed 4 bases and J 7 bases; nucleotides not matched to a gene: 4. Germline CDR1 is MDHEN and CDR2 is SYDVKM. The CDR3 is made up of 14 amino acids. CDR3 sequence (DNA): TGTGCCAGCAGTTCGGGACAGGGGGCTGGTGGCTACACCTTC. Its protein product is CASSSGQGAGGYTF.

For the CDR3, the DNA is TGTGCCAGCAGACCGGGACAGTCTAATGAAAAACTGTTTTTT. This translates into CASRPGQSNEKLFF. V gene TRBV6-6 combines with J gene TRBJ1-4, with TRBD1 matching over 7 bases. Germline V lookup: CDR1 MNHNY, CDR2 SVGAGI (reference sequence). V shed 6 bases and J 3 bases; nucleotides not matched to a gene: 4. The CDR3 length is 14 residues.

The chain links TRBV5-1 to TRBJ2-7, with 11 bases lining up with TRBD2. This CDR3 has 16 residues. V shed 1 base and J 0 bases; nucleotides not matched to a gene: 3. Germline CDR1 and CDR2: SGHRS and YFSETQ. The CDR3 sequence: CASSLRTSGPSYEQYF. CDR3 bases: TGCGCCAGCAGCTTGAGGACTAGCGGGCCCTCCTACGAGCAGTACTTC.

This clone was observed once. This chain links TRBV9 with TRBJ1-1, with D possibly TRBD1 on 6 matching bases. Per germline, CDR1 SGDLS and CDR2 YYNGEE. The V end lost 4 bases, the J end lost 0 bases, and 13 bases lay between the germline ends. CDR3 size: 15 residues. This chain's CDR3 is CASSPRGGVNTEAFF. CDR3 nucleotide sequence: TGTGCCAGCAGCCCTAGGGGGGGGGTGAACACTGAAGCTTTCTTT.

V is TRBV7-3 and J is TRBJ1-5, with D possibly being TRBD1 (6 bases). The CDR3 sequence is 16 residues long. Trimming left V 5 bases short and J 2 bases short, with 16 bases between. Per the germline V gene, CDR1 is SGHTA and CDR2 is FQGTGA. CDR3 in amino acids: CASSHPTGYRNQPQHF. In DNA, the CDR3 is TGTGCCAGCAGCCACCCGACAGGCTACCGCAATCAGCCCCAGCATTTT.

This clone has just one count. CDR3 bases: TGTGCCAGCAGTTTAACGACAAGCCAGACAGATACGCAGTATTTT. This gives the protein CASSLTTSQTDTQYF. V gene TRBV6-2 or TRBV6-3 combines with J gene TRBJ2-3; no clear D gene. The length of the CDR3 is 15 residues. The germline V gene encodes CDR1 MNHEY and CDR2 SVGEGT. V dropped 4 bases and J dropped 3 bases, with 14 bases sitting between them.

Written as DNA, the CDR3 is TGTGCCAGCAGAGCAACGACAGGGCCCCTCCACTTT. Its translation: CASRATTGPLHF. The chain carries TRBV6-5 and TRBJ1-6, with 7 positions matching TRBD1. Trimming cost V 6 bases and J 13 bases; bases outside gene matches: 6. CDR1 is MNHEY and CDR2 is SVGAGI in the germline V gene. CDR3 size: 12 residues.

This clone occurred a few times. This chain joins TRBV9 and TRBJ2-1; 13 bases fit TRBD2. The CDR3 sequence is 14 residues long. CDR1 SGDLS and CDR2 YYNGEE come from the germline V gene. J was trimmed by 8 bases and V by 4 bases; bases with no gene match: 3. DNA of the CDR3: TGTGCCAGCAGCACTAGCGGGGGGGCGCATGAGCAGTTCTTC. Amino acids: CASSTSGGAHEQFF.